This TCR beta chain derives from a study of cytomegalovirus exposure and HLA in healthy donors. PCR amplification relied on 60 Vbeta primers (plus 13 Jbeta primers). Libraries were prepared by immunoSEQ multiplex PCR; TCRdb keeps only in-frame clonotypes and omits some of them. The sample lists about 270,000 clones, about nine tenths occurring once. V shed 5 bases and J shed 2 bases, with 16 bases lying between them. The CDR3 has 15 residues. CDR1 and CDR2 from the germline V gene are SEHNR and FQNEAQ (reference sequence). All the people who gave samples were healthy bone marrow donors. On this clone: Its target is unknown.

Study-level findings and limits: Across donors, sequencing depth was assumed by presence/absence analyses to be roughly uniform. Because they were indistinguishable, some V segments, including TRBV6-2 and TRBV6-3, were excluded. As a later analysis showed, a missense DCLRE1C variant was linked to trimming of TCR beta V- and J-genes.

The receptor comes from a man aged 35-49 years in good health and CMV-seropositive. The chain combines TRBV7-9 with TRBJ2-7; possibly TRBD2 for D (5 bases). Sequencing input: PBMCs. DNA of the CDR3: TGTGCCAGCAGCCCGCAAGGTAGCGAAACCTACGAGCAGTACTTC. It encodes CASSPQGSETYEQYF.